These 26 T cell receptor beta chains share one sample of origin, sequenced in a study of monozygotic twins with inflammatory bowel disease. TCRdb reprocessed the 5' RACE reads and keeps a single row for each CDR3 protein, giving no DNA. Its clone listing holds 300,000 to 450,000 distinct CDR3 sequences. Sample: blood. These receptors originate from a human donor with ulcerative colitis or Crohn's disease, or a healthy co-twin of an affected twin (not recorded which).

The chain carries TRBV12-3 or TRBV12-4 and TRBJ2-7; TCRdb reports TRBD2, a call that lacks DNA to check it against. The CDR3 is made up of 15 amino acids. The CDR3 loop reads CASSLAPRAPYEQYF.

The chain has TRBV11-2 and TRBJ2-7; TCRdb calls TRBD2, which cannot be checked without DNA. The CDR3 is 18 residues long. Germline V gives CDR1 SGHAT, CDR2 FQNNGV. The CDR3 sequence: CASLQGTSSGGSSYEQYF.

CDR3 region: CASSQSRPALNIQYF. The chain joins TRBV7-2 to TRBJ2-4; TCRdb indicates TRBD1, and absent DNA this call remains unverified. The length of the CDR3 is 15 residues. Germline CDR1 reads SGHTA; CDR2 reads FQGNSA. Full variable domain (remainder filled in from reference TRBV7-2 and TRBJ2-4): GAGVSQSPSNKVTEKGKDVELRCDPISGHTALYWYRQSLGQGLEFLIYFQGNSAPDKSGLPSDRFSAERTGGSVSTLTIQRTQQEDSAVYLCASSQSRPALNIQYFGAGTRLSVL.

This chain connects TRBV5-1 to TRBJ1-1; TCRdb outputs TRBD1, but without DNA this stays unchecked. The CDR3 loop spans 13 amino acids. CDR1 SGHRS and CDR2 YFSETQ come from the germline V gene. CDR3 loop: CASSPGFDTEAFF.

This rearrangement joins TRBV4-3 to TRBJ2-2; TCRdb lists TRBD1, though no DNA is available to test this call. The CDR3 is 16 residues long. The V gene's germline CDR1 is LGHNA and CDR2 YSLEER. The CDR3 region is CASSPRQGGGHGELFF.

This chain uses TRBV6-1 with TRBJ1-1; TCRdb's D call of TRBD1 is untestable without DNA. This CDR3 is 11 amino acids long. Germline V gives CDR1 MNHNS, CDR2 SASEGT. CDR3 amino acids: CALGVGTEAFF.

This CDR3 is CASRPLQGAYEQYF. The V call is TRBV7-9, the J call TRBJ2-7; TCRdb outputs TRBD1, but without DNA this stays unchecked. Looked up from germline, CDR1 is SEHNR and CDR2 is FQNEAQ (reference sequence). The CDR3 has 14 amino acids. Variable domain in full (rest from reference TRBV7-9 and TRBJ2-7): DTGVSQNPRHKITKRGQNVTFRCDPISEHNRLYWYRQTLGQGPEFLTYFQNEAQLEKSRLLSDRFSAERPKGSFSTLEIQRTEQGDSAMYLCASRPLQGAYEQYFGPGTRLTVT.

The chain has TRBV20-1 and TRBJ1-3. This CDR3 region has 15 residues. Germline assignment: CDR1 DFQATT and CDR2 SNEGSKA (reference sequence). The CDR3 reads CSARDLQPLGNTIYF.

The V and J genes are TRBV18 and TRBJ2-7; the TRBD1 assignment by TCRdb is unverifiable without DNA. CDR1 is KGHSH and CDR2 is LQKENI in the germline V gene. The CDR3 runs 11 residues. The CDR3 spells CASSRDRGRYF. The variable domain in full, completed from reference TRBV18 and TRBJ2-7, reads NAGVMQNPRHLVRRRGQEARLRCSPMKGHSHVYWYRQLPEEGLKFMVYLQKENIIDESGMPKERFSAEFPKEGPSILRIQQVVRGDSAAYFCASSRDRGRYFGPGTRLTVT.

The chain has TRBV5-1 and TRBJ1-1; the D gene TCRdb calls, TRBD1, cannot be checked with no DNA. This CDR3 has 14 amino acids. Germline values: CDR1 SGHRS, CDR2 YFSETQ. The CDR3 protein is CASSLSGQGTEAFF.

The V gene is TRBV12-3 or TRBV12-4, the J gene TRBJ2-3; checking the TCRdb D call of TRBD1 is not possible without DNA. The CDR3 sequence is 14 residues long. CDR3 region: CASTLGGMADTQYF.

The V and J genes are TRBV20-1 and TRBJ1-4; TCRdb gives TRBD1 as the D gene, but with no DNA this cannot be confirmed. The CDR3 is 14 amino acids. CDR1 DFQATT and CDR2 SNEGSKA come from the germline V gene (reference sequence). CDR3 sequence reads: CSARGTGENEKLFF.

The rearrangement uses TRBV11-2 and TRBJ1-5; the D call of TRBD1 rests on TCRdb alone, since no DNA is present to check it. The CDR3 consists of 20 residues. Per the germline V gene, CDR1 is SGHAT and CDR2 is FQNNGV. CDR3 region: CASSLLRTPGHPFSNQPQHF.

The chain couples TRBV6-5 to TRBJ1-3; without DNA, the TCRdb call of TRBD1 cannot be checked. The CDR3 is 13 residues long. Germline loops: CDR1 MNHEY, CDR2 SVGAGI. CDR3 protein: CASSYDHRDTIYF.

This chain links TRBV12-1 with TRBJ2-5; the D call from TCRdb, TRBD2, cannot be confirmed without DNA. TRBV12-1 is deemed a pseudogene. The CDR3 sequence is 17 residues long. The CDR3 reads CASSLPASCGSPETQYF.

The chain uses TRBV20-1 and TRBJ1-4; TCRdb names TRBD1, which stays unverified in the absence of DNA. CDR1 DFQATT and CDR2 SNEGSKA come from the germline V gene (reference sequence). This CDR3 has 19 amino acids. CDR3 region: CSARDGAKTGLATNEKLFF.

This CDR3 reads CASSFSQGREKLFF. The chain has TRBV7-2 and TRBJ1-4; no DNA is available, so the TRBD1 call from TCRdb remains unchecked. Per the germline V gene, CDR1 is SGHTA and CDR2 is FQGNSA. The CDR3 loop spans 14 amino acids. Filled out from reference TRBV7-2 and TRBJ1-4, the complete variable domain reads GAGVSQSPSNKVTEKGKDVELRCDPISGHTALYWYRQSLGQGLEFLIYFQGNSAPDKSGLPSDRFSAERTGGSVSTLTIQRTQQEDSAVYLCASSFSQGREKLFFGSGTQLSVL.

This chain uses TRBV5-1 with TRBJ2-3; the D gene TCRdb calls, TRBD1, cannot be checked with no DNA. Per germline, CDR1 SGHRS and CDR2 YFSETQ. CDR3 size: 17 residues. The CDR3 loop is CASSLGQGAFLTDTQYF. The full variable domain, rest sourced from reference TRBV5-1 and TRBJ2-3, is KAGVTQTPRYLIKTRGQQVTLSCSPISGHRSVSWYQQTPGQGLQFLFEYFSETQRNKGNFPGRFSGRQFSNSRSEMNVSTLELGDSALYLCASSLGQGAFLTDTQYFGPGTRLTVL.

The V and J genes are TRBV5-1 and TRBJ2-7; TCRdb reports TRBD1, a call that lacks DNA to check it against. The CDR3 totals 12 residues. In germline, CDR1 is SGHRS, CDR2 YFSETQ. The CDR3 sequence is CASRPDRDEQYF.

CDR3 amino acids: CASSSWTSENEQFF. The V call is TRBV27, the J call TRBJ2-1; TCRdb's D call, TRBD2, is unchecked because there is no DNA. The CDR3 is 14 amino acids. The germline gives CDR1 MNHEY, CDR2 SMNVEV (reference sequence).

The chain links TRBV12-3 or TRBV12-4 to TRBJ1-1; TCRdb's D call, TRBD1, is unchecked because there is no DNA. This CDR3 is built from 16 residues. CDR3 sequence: CASSPGQGGFDTEAFF.

CDR3: CASSQDHRINTGELFF. The rearrangement links TRBV4-3 to TRBJ2-2; TCRdb picks TRBD1, but there is no DNA to check that call. This CDR3 spans 16 amino acids. The germline V gene encodes CDR1 LGHNA and CDR2 YSLEER.

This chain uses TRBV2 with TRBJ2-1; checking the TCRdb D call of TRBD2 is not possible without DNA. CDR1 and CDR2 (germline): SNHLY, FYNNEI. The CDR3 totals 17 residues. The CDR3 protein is CASRGLAGVTSYNEQFF.

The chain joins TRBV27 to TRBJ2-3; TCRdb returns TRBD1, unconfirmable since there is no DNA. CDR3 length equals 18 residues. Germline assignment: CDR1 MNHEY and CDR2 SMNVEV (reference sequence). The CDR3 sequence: CASSLNGGYLGGTDTQYF.

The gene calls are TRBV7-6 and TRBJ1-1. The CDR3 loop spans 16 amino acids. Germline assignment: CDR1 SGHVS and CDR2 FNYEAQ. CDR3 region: CASSRFLDARGTEAFF. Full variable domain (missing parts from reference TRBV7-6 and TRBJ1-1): GAGVSQSPRYKVTKRGQDVALRCDPISGHVSLYWYRQALGQGPEFLTYFNYEAQQDKSGLPNDRFSAERPEGSISTLTIQRTEQRDSAMYRCASSRFLDARGTEAFFGQGTRLTVV.

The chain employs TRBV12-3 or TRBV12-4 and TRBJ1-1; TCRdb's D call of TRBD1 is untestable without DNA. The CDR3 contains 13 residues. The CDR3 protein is CASTRQGDTEAFF.